What follows describes a single T cell receptor (beta chain). The data are from a study of blood T cell repertoires in COVID-19. Authors' methods: Scientists estimated how many nucleated cells there were by amplifying reference gene primers. Using immunoSEQ multiplex PCR, the repertoire was profiled, and TCRdb retains in-frame clones only, with some absent. D and trimming were read from the DNA, whereas the V and J calls and clone size are those reported in that table. The profile shows around 150,000 clones, roughly 85% of them singletons. Sequencing was done on a sample of peripheral blood. This TCR derives from a human donor with acute or convalescent COVID-19. The donor label of this sample is uncertain.

CDR3 protein: CSASEVRGNTIYF. The DNA for the CDR3 is TGCAGTGCTAGTGAGGTTAGAGGAAACACCATATATTTT. The chain has TRBV20-1 and TRBJ1-3; no firm D call. The CDR3 contains 13 residues. Germline loops: CDR1 DFQATT, CDR2 SNEGSKA (reference sequence). Deletions cut 3 bases from V and 4 bases from J, with 10 bases between.